The 5 T cell receptor beta chains below all came from one sample that was sequenced in a study of blood T cell repertoires in COVID-19. TCRdb's table, derived via immunoSEQ multiplex PCR, lists solely in-frame clones and lacks some. The sample contains approximately 230,000 clones, about nine tenths of which appear only once. The specimen was PBMCs or T cells enriched from blood (not recorded which). Receptor source: a man in his forties who had recovered from COVID-19.

V and J are TRBV9 and TRBJ2-5; tentatively, D is TRBD1 (6 bases). The CDR3 is 14 amino acids. Germline assignment: CDR1 SGDLS and CDR2 YYNGEE. The ends were cut back, 4 bases at V and 2 bases at J, with 12 bases in the middle. The CDR3: CASSPEGDQETQYF. CDR3 DNA sequence: TGTGCCAGCAGCCCAGAGGGGGATCAAGAGACCCAGTACTTC.

The table lists this clone with a count of one. The chain carries TRBV2 and TRBJ2-1; 13 bases align to TRBD2. Germline CDR1 and CDR2: SNHLY and FYNNEI. This CDR3 spans 16 amino acids. The V gene end was trimmed by 10 bases and the J gene end by 7 bases; junction bases not matched to a gene: 13. CDR3 in amino acids: CANTSGRARVTNEQFF. The CDR3 region has the DNA TGTGCCAATACTAGCGGGAGGGCGAGGGTGACAAATGAGCAGTTCTTC.

The CDR3 DNA is TGTGCCTGGAGTGTCCTTCGGAGGAAGTCCTACTACGAGCAGTACTTC. Its protein is CAWSVLRRKSYYEQYF. This sequence joins TRBV30 and TRBJ2-7, with a tentative D call TRBD2 (5 bases). CDR3 length: 16 residues. V dropped 0 bases and J dropped 3 bases, with 18 bases sitting between them. Germline loops: CDR1 GTSNPN, CDR2 SVGIG (reference sequence).

The CDR3 bases are TGTGCCAGCAGTTTGCGAGGTGAAGCTTTCTTT. Translation gives CASSLRGEAFF. The V and J genes are TRBV28 and TRBJ1-1, with D unresolved. The V and J ends lost 3 bases and 7 bases respectively, with 6 bases between them. This CDR3 spans 11 amino acids. Germline V gene sequence: CDR1 MDHEN, CDR2 SYDVKM. Complete variable domain (other parts from reference TRBV28 and TRBJ1-1): DVKVTQSSRYLVKRTGEKVFLECVQDMDHENMFWYRQDPGLGLRLIYFSYDVKMKEKGDIPEGYSVSREKKERFSLILESASTNQTSMYLCASSLRGEAFFGQGTRLTVV.

V is TRBV24-1 and J is TRBJ2-1; 7 positions agree with TRBD2. This CDR3 comprises 17 residues. V gave up 3 bases and J gave up 2 bases; unmatched junction bases: 9. Germline lookup yields CDR1 KGHDR and CDR2 SFDVKD. In nucleotides, the CDR3 is TGTGCCACCAGTGATCCCGATTCCGGGAGGACCTACAATGAGCAGTTCTTC. This gives the protein CATSDPDSGRTYNEQFF.